This T cell receptor beta chain came from a study of T cell repertoires in cytomegalovirus infection. Per germline, CDR1 LNHDA and CDR2 SQIVND (reference sequence). The V end was cut by 2 bases, the J end by 4 bases, with 9 bases between. The CDR3 is made up of 15 amino acids. This clonotype was seen only a few times. Each CDR3 protein gets one entry after TCRdb re-called the reads with MiXCR. Of almost 300,000 distinct CDR3 sequences in the sample, roughly a tenth were seen once. The chain joins TRBV19 to TRBJ2-6; possible D gene TRBD2, 5 bases. Input material: PBMCs. The clonotype comes from a human donor in good health (CMV status not recorded). Some clones in this sample may be carry-over from other donors' samples. DNA for the CDR3: TGTGCCAGTAGTATAATAACTAGGGGGGCCAACGTCCTGACTTTC. Protein: CASSIITRGANVLTF. The full variable domain, rest sourced from reference TRBV19 and TRBJ2-6, is DGGITQSPKYLFRKEGQNVTLSCEQNLNHDAMYWYRQDPGQGLRLIYYSQIVNDFQKGDIAEGYSVSREKKESFPLTVTSAQKNPTAFYLCASSIITRGANVLTFGAGSRLTVL.